The T cell receptor beta chain under discussion was sequenced for a study of shared clonotypes between healthy human individuals. For the study at large: CD4 naive and CD4 memory each took three plates per donor, while CD8 naive took two and CD8 memory one. Broader study findings: The authors sampled blood alone, and tissue repertoires likely differ.

With 5 bases removed from V and 2 bases from J, the gap between germline ends came to 11 bases. Germline V gene data show CDR1 as MNHEY and CDR2 as SVGAGI. The CDR3 contains 14 residues. There were no recent acute infections or vaccinations among the donors, who were healthy HIV-negative adults. This clone was found once. No antigen is known for it. Assay execution proceeded at the deep level. Clones were read by immunoSEQ multiplex PCR, and TCRdb kept only the in-frame ones, dropping some. The table lists more than 2,000,000 clones, more than 90% of them singletons. The TCR was taken from a man between 18 and 29 years old in good health. V and J are TRBV6-5 and TRBJ2-3; weak D call: TRBD1 (5 bases). The sequencing sample was made of naive CD4+ T cells sorted from blood. Subset specified: CD45RA+ positively selected. The CDR3 DNA reads TGTGCCAGCAGTGCATTAGGGGCCACAGATACGCAGTATTTT. Amino acids: CASSALGATDTQYF.